This T cell receptor beta chain was documented in a study of blood T cell repertoires in COVID-19. Study-wide context: Some COVID-19 samples were acute and others convalescent; all came from the United States, Italy and Spain.

This CDR3 has 14 residues. CDR1 is MNHNY, CDR2 SVGAGI, per germline (reference sequence). Trimming pared 1 base from V and 8 bases from J, leaving 11 bases between. The method was immunoSEQ multiplex PCR; TCRdb's version includes in-frame clones alone and lacks a portion of them. Here the sample spans fewer than 150,000 clones, about 90% being singletons. The chain combines TRBV6-6 with TRBJ1-4; the D is unclear. The receptor comes from a man aged 65 to 85 who had recovered from COVID-19. Sample: peripheral blood. The CDR3 here is CASSYWVGGEKLFF. The CDR3, as DNA: TGTGCCAGCAGTTACTGGGTGGGAGGAGAAAAACTGTTTTTT.